This T cell receptor (beta chain) was obtained from a study of neurological immune-mediated disorders. TCRdb analysed the 5' RACE reads with MiXCR anew, one entry per CDR3 protein. The repertoire consists of under 75,000 distinct CDR3 sequences, with around 3% occurring once and the leading ten covering more than 4%. This clonotype was picked up many times. Antigen unknown. Study findings and constraints: None of the CDR3 amino acid sequences found in expanded clones was shared across subjects. This suggests that the TCR-beta repertoires were private in all groups.

The CDR3 is made up of 14 amino acids. Trimming took 3 bases from V and 4 from J, leaving 12 bases between them. CDR1 is MDHEN, CDR2 SYDVKM, per germline. This receptor was obtained from a woman between 45 and 60 years old with multiple sclerosis. Material: PBMCs. The V and J genes are TRBV28 and TRBJ1-2; D is unclear. CDR3 nucleotide sequence: TGTGCCAGCAGTTTGAGGGAGGAGGGCTATGGCTACACCTTC. It codes for CASSLREEGYGYTF.